The clone carrying this TCR beta chain was counted a few times. This CDR3 has 14 residues. Per the germline V gene, CDR1 is LNHNV and CDR2 is YYDKDF (reference sequence). The V end lost 0 bases, the J end lost 0 bases, and 6 bases lay between the germline ends. This sample stems from a study of CD8 T cells in ankylosing spondylitis. MiXCR was run by TCRdb on the 5' RACE reads, yielding one entry per CDR3 protein. The repertoire holds around 300,000 distinct CDR3 sequences, with around 20% as singletons. This chain links TRBV15 with TRBJ2-7; TRBD2 is a possible D gene (5 bases). The specimen was blood, either unsorted or a sorted T cell fraction (not recorded which). This clonotype originated in a female donor with ankylosing spondylitis or in good health (not recorded which). The CDR3 here is CATSRDRGSYEQYF. The CDR3, as DNA: TGTGCCACCAGCAGAGATCGGGGCTCCTACGAGCAGTACTTC. Based on the CDR3 plus reference TRBV15 and TRBJ2-7, the full variable domain is DAMVIQNPRYQVTQFGKPVTLSCSQTLNHNVMYWYQQKSSQAPKLLFHYYDKDFNNEADTPDNFQSRRPNTSFCFLDIRSPGLGDTAMYLCATSRDRGSYEQYFGPGTRLTVT.